This paragraph reports one T cell receptor (beta chain). Antigen unknown. The sample originates from a study of regulatory and conventional T cells in RAG deficiency. Using immunoSEQ multiplex PCR, the repertoire was profiled, and TCRdb retains in-frame clones only, with some absent. This table has roughly 29,000 clones, 90% to 95% appearing once. Genomic DNA came from blood conventional CD4+ T cells gated CD25-low CD127-high. The V and J ends lost 1 base and 8 bases, in that order; junction bases with no gene match: 6. The CDR3 runs to 15 residues. Germline V gene sequence: CDR1 SGHNT, CDR2 YYREEE (reference sequence). Findings and caveats of the study: Omenn patients showed >85% Treg-Tconv overlap and shorter CDR3 lengths. Control T-cell subsets had markedly higher Shannon entropy and lower Simpson indices than RAG-deficient patients.

A further study also used this sample, focusing on regulatory T cells. From that paper: The primer mix had 52 TRBV and 13 TRBJ primers.

The receptor comes from a human donor in good health. This sequence joins TRBV5-4 and TRBJ1-4, with 9 bases identical to TRBD1. The sequenced material came from CD25- CD4+ T cells sorted from blood. The CDR3 sequence is CASSLSGTGLEKLFF. The CDR3, as DNA: TGTGCCAGCAGCTTGTCTGGGACAGGGTTGGAAAAACTGTTTTTT.